This T cell receptor beta chain derives from a study of CD8 T cells in Susac syndrome. The CDR3 is made up of 12 amino acids. V lost 6 bases, J lost 7 bases, and 13 bases lay in between. When the RNA was reverse transcribed, random hexamers were used with an input of about 0.5 to 1 ug. One entry per CDR3 protein, called by TCRdb with MiXCR from the immunoSEQ multiplex PCR reads. The table shows just over 300,000 distinct CDR3 sequences, with about 91% occurring only once. The sequenced sample consisted of CD4+ T cells from PBMCs. This chain connects TRBV12-3 or TRBV12-4 to TRBJ2-7; no reliable D call. The source is a human donor with multiple sclerosis. CDR3 protein: CASSNQPREQYF. The CDR3 DNA reads as TGTGCCAGCAGCAATCAGCCTCGGGAGCAGTACTTC.